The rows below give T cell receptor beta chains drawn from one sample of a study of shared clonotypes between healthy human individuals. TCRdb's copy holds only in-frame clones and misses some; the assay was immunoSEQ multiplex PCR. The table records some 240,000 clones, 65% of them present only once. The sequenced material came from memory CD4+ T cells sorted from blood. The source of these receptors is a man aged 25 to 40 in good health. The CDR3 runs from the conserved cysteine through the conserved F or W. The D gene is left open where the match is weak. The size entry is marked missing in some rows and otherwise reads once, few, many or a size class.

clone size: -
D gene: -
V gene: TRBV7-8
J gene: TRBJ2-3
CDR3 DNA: TGTGCCAGCAGCTTACGGGCGGGGTCGGGCGCAGATACGCAGTATTTT
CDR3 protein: CASSLRAGSGADTQYF

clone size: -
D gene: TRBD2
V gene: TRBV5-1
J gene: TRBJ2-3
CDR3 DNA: TGCGCCAGCAGCGGAAGCGGGGCTAGCACAGATACGCAGTATTTT
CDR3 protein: CASSGSGASTDTQYF

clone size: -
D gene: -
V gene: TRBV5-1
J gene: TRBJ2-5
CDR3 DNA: TGCGCCAGCAGAGAGTCCCCGGGTTGGGAGACCCAGTACTTC
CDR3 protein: CASRESPGWETQYF

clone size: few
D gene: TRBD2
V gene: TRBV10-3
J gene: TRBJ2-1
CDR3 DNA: TGTGCCACCTCCCCTAGCGGGAACTACAATGAGCAGTTCTTC
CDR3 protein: CATSPSGNYNEQFF

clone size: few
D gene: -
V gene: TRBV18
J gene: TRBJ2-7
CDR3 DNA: TGTGCCAGCTCACCCTCCGACCACGAGCAGTACTTC
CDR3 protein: CASSPSDHEQYF

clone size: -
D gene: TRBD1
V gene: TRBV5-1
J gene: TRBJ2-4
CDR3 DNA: TGCGCCAGCAGCTTGGTTGGGACAGGTGACATTCAGTACTTC
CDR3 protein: CASSLVGTGDIQYF

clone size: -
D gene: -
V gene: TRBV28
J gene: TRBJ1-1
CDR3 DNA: TGTGCCAGCAGAATGTCCGGGACGTTGAACACTGAAGCTTTCTTT
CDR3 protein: CASRMSGTLNTEAFF

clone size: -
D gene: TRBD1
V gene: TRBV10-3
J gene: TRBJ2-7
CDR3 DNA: TGTGCCATCAGTAGTCCGGGACAGAGCACCTACGAGCAGTACTTC
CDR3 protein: CAISSPGQSTYEQYF

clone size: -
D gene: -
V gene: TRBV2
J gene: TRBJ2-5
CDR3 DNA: TGTGCCAGCAGTGGGATATGGGACACCCAAGAGACCCAGTACTTC
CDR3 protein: CASSGIWDTQETQYF

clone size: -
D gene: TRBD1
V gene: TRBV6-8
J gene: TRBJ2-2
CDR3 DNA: TGTGCCAGCAGCCTCCCGACCGGGACAGGGAATATACAGAACACCGGGGAGCTGTTTTTT
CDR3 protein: CASSLPTGTGNIQNTGELFF

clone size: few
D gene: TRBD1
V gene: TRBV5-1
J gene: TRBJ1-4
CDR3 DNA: TGCGCCAGCAGGCTCCTAGGGGGCGTCGGCGAAAAACTGTTTTTT
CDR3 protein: CASRLLGGVGEKLFF

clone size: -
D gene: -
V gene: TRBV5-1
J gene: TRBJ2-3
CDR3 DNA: TGCGCCAGCAGGGCGTCCACAGATACGCAGTATTTT
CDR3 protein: CASRASTDTQYF

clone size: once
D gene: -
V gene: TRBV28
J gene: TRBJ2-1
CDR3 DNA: TGTGCCAGCAGTTTAGCCAGGGTGACCAATGAGCAGTTCTTC
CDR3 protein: CASSLARVTNEQFF

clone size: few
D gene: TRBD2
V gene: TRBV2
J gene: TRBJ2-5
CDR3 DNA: TGTGCCAGCAGCCCAGAGCGGGAGAGTTGGGAGACCCAGTACTTC
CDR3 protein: CASSPERESWETQYF

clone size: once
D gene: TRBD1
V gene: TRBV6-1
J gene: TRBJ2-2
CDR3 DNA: TGTGCCAGCAGGAACAGGGGGCTTGCGACCGGGGAGCTGTTTTTT
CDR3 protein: CASRNRGLATGELFF

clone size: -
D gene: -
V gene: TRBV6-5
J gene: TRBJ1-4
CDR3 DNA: TGTGCCAGCAGTTACTTTTTCCGGGCGGGTGAAAAACTGTTTTTT
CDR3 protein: CASSYFFRAGEKLFF

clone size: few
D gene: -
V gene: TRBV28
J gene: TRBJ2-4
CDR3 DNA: TGTGCCAGCAGGACTCCGGGGACGGGCAACATTCAGTACTTC
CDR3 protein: CASRTPGTGNIQYF

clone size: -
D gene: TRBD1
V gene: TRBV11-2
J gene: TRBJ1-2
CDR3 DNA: TGTGCCAGCAGCTCATTACGACAGGGGGCGGTTAGGGGCTACACCTTC
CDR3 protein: CASSSLRQGAVRGYTF

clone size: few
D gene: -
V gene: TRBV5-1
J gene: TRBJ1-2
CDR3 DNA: TGCGCCAGCAGCGAGGACAGTAACTATGGCTACACCTTC
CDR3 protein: CASSEDSNYGYTF

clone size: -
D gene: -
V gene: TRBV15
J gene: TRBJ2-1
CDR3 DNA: TGTGCCACCAGCAGAGATCCAAACAATGAGCAGTTCTTC
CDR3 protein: CATSRDPNNEQFF

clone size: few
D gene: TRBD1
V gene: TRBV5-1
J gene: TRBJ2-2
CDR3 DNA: TGCGCCAGCGATCCGGGACAGGGGGCCACCGGGGAGCTGTTTTTT
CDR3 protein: CASDPGQGATGELFF

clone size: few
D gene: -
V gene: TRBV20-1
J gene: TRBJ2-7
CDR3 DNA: TGCAGTGCTAGAGGCGAATACGAGCAGTACTTC
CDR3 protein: CSARGEYEQYF

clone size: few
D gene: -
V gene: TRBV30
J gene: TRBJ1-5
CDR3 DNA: TGTGCCTGGAGTGTAGGGGGAAATAGCAATCAGCCCCAGCATTTT
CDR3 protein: CAWSVGGNSNQPQHF

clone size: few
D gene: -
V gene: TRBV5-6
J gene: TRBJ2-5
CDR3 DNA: TGTGCCAGCAGCTTGTTTGGCGGGACCCTACAAGAGACCCAGTACTTC
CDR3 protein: CASSLFGGTLQETQYF

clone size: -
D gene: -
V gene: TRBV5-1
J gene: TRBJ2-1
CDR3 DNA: TGCGCCAGCAGCTTGGTGACGGGCCCTCATGAGCAGTTCTTC
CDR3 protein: CASSLVTGPHEQFF

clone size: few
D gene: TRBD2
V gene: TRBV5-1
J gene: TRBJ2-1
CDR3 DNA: TGCGCCAGCGGTAGCGGGAGTTCCTACAATGAGCAGTTCTTC
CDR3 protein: CASGSGSSYNEQFF

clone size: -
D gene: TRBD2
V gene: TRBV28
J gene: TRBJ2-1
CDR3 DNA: TGTGCCAGTATAAAACCGGGACTAGCGGGCTACAATGAGCAGTTCTTC
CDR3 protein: CASIKPGLAGYNEQFF

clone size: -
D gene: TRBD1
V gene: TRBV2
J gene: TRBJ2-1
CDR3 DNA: TGTGCCAGCAGGAATCGCAGGGGGCCTGATTACAATGAGCAGTTCTTC
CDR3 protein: CASRNRRGPDYNEQFF

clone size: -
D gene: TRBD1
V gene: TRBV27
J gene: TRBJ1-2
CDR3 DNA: TGTGCCAGCAGTTTCGGGGACAGTCGTGGCTACACCTTC
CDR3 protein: CASSFGDSRGYTF

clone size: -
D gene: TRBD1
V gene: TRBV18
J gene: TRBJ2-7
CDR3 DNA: TGTGCCAGCTATTCGGGACAGGGTGAAAACGAGCAGTACTTC
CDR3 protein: CASYSGQGENEQYF

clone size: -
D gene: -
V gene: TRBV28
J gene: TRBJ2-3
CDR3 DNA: TGTGCCAGCAGTGTCGGGGATACGCAGTATTTT
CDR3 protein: CASSVGDTQYF

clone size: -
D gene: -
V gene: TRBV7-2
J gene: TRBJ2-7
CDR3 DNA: TGTGCCAGCAGCTTAGGGACAGACTCCTACGAGCAGTACTTC
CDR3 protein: CASSLGTDSYEQYF

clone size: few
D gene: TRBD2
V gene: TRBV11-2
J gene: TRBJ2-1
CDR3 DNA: TGTGCCAGCAGCGTGGGGACTAACCGCGAGCAGTTCTTC
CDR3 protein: CASSVGTNREQFF

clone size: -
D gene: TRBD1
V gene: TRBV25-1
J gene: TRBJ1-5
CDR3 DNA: TGTGCCAGCAGTCAGGGACAGGAAAGGCCCCAGCATTTT
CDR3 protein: CASSQGQERPQHF

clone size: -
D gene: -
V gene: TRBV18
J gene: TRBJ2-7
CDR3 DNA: TGTGCCAGCTCACCACCGGCTAGCGTCTCCTACGAGCAGTACTTC
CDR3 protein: CASSPPASVSYEQYF

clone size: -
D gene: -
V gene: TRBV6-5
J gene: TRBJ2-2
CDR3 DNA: TGTGCCACCACCACCGGTCCCGGGGAGCTGTTTTTT
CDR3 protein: CATTTGPGELFF

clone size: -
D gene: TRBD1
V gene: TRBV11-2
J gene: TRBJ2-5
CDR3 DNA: TGTGCCAGCAGCGCAAGCAGGGGGCGAGGGGAGACCCAGTACTTC
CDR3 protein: CASSASRGRGETQYF

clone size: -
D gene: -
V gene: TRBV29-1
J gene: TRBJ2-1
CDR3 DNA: TGCAGCGCCGAGGCGGGGGCGAGGAATGAGCAGTTCTTC
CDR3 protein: CSAEAGARNEQFF

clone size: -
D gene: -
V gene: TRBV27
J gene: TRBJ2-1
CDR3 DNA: TGTGCCAGCAGTGTCACACAGGGGGGGTCTGGTGAGCAGTTCTTC
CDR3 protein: CASSVTQGGSGEQFF

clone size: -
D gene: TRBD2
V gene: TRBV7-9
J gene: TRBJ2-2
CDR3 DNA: TGTGCCAGCAGCACCGGGACTATGGACACCGGGGAGCTGTTTTTT
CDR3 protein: CASSTGTMDTGELFF

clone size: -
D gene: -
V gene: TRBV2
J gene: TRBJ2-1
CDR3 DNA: TGTGCCAGCAGTGAATTTGGCAGGGGCACCTACAATGAGCAGTTCTTC
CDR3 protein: CASSEFGRGTYNEQFF